This T cell receptor beta chain was captured in a study of Graves' ophthalmopathy and Graves' hyperthyroidism. The table lists this clonotype with many counts. No conserved phenylalanine or tryptophan ends this CDR3, so it is likely a read error. It is unclear where the CDR3 begins or ends on the DNA, so no DNA is shown, and the CDR3 is as TCRdb lists it. CDR1 and CDR2 (germline): SGHDT, YYEEEE. The CDR3 has 9 amino acids, counting both end residues. Using RNA transcripts, the TCR beta CDR3 regions were amplified. Amplification began with first-round RT-PCR using HTBI primers, then second-round multiplex PCR was performed. From the multiplex PCR reads, TCRdb called clonotypes with MiXCR, one entry per CDR3 protein. The table has over a million distinct CDR3 sequences, less than 45% seen once.

The V and J genes are TRBV5-6 and TRBJ1-4; the DNA was not used to check the table's D call, TRBD1. The sequencing sample was made of peripheral blood or thyroid tissue (not recorded which). The TCR was taken from an adult man with Graves' hyperthyroidism. The chain's CDR3 is CASSLARQG.